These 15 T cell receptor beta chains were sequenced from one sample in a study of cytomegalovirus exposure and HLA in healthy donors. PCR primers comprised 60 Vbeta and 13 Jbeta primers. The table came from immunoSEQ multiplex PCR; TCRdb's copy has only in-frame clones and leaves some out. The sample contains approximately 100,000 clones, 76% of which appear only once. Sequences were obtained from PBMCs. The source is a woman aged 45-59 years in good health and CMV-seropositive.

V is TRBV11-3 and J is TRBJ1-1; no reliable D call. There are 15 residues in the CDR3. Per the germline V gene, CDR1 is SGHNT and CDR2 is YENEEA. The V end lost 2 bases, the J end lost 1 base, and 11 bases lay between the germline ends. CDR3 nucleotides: TGTGCCAGCAGCTTATCCGGGGTTCGGAACACTGAAGCTTTCTTT. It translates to CASSLSGVRNTEAFF.

CDR3 sequence: CASSATGLTEAFF. The CDR3 nucleotides are TGTGCCAGCAGTGCCACAGGGCTCACTGAAGCTTTCTTT. This chain joins TRBV13 and TRBJ1-1, with a tentative D call TRBD1 (6 bases). The CDR3 totals 13 residues. In germline, CDR1 is PRHDT, CDR2 FYEKMQ (reference sequence). The ends were cut back, 6 bases at V and 4 bases at J, with 12 bases in the middle.

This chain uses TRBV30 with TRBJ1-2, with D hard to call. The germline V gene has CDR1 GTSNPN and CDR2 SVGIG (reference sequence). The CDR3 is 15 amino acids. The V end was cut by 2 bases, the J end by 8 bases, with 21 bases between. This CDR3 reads CAWSSLVRWSMGYTF. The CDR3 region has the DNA TGTGCCTGGAGTTCCCTCGTTAGGTGGAGCATGGGCTACACCTTC.

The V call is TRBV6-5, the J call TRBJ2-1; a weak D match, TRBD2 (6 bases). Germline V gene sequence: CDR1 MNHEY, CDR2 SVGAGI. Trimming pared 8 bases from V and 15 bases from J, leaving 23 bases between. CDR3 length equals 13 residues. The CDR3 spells CASLNFQGGPGFF. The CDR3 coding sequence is TGTGCCAGCCTAAACTTTCAGGGAGGCCCCGGGTTCTTC.

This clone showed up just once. The CDR3 region has the DNA TGTGCCAGCAGCTTTCTCGATGGCGGTGGCTACACCTTC. Protein product: CASSFLDGGGYTF. The chain uses TRBV7-9 and TRBJ1-2, with no clear D. CDR1 and CDR2 (germline): SEHNR, FQNEAQ (reference sequence). Trimming shortened V by 3 bases and J by 7 bases, and 12 bases separated the two germline ends. CDR3 length equals 13 residues. Drawing the rest from reference TRBV7-9 and TRBJ1-2, the complete variable domain is DTGVSQNPRHKITKRGQNVTFRCDPISEHNRLYWYRQTLGQGPEFLTYFQNEAQLEKSRLLSDRFSAERPKGSFSTLEIQRTEQGDSAMYLCASSFLDGGGYTFGSGTRLTVV.

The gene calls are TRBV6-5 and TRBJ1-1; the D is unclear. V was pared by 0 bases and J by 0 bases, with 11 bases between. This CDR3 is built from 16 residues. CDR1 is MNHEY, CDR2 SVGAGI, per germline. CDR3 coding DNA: TGTGCCAGCAGTTACTCCGCGGAAGAAATGAACACTGAAGCTTTCTTT. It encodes CASSYSAEEMNTEAFF.

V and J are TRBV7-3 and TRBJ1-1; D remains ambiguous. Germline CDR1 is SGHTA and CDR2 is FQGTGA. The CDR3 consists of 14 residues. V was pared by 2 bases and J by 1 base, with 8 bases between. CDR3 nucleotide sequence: TGTGCCAGCAGCTTATTAGCAGAGAACACTGAAGCTTTCTTT. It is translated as CASSLLAENTEAFF.

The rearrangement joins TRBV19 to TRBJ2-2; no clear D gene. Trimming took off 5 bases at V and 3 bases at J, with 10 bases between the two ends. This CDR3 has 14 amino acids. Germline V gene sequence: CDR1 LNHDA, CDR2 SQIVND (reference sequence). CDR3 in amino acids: CASSPYPYTGELFF. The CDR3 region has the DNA TGTGCCAGTAGTCCCTACCCGTACACCGGGGAGCTGTTTTTT.

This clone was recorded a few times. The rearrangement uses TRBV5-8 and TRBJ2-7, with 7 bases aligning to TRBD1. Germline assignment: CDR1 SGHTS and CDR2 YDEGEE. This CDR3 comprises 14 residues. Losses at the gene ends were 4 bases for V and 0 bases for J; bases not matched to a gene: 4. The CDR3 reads CASSARDSSYEQYF. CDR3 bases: TGTGCCAGCAGCGCACGGGACAGCTCCTACGAGCAGTACTTC.

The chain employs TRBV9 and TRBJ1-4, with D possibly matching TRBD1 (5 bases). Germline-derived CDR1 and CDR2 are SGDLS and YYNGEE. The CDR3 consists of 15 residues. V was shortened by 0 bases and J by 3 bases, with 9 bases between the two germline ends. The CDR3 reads CASSVGGGANEKLFF. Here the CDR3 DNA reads TGTGCCAGCAGCGTAGGGGGGGGAGCTAATGAAAAACTGTTTTTT. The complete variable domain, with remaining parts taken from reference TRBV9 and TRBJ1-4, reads DSGVTQTPKHLITATGQRVTLRCSPRSGDLSVYWYQQSLDQGLQFLIQYYNGEERAKGNILERFSAQQFPDLHSELNLSSLELGDSALYFCASSVGGGANEKLFFGSGTQLSVL.

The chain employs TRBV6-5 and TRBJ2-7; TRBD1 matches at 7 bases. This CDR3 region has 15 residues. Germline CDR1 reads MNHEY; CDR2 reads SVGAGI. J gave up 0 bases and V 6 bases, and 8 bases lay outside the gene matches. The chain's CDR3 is CASSTPGQTSYEQYF. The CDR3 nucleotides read TGTGCCAGCAGCACACCGGGACAGACCTCCTACGAGCAGTACTTC.

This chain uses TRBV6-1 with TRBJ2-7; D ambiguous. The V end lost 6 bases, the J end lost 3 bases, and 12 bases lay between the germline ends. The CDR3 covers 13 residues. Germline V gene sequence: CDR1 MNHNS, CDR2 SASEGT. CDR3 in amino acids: CASSDRTGYEQYF. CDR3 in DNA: TGTGCCAGCAGCGACCGAACGGGCTACGAGCAGTACTTC.

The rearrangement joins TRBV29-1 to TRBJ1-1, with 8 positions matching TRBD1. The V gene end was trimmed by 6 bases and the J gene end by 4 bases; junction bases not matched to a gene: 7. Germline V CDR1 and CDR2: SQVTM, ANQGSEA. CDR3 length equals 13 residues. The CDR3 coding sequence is TGCAGCGTCGACAGGGGATTTAGCACTGAAGCTTTCTTT. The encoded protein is CSVDRGFSTEAFF. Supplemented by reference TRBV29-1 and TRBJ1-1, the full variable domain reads SAVISQKPSRDICQRGTSLTIQCQVDSQVTMMFWYRQQPGQSLTLIATANQGSEATYESGFVIDKFPISRPNLTFSTLTVSNMSPEDSSIYLCSVDRGFSTEAFFGQGTRLTVV.

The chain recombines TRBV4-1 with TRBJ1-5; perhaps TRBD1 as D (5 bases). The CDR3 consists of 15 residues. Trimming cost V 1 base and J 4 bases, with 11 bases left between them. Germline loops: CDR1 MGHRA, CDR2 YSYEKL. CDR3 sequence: CASSQVLGGNQPQHF. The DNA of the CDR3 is TGCGCCAGCAGCCAAGTCCTGGGGGGGAATCAGCCCCAGCATTTT.

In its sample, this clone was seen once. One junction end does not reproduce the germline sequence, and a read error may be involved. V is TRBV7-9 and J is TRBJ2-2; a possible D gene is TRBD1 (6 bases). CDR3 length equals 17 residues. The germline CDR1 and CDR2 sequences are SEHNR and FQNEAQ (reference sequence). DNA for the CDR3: TGTTCCAGCAGCTCTACAGGGCTAGGCTGGAACACCGGGGAGCTGTTTTTT. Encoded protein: CSSSSTGLGWNTGELFF.